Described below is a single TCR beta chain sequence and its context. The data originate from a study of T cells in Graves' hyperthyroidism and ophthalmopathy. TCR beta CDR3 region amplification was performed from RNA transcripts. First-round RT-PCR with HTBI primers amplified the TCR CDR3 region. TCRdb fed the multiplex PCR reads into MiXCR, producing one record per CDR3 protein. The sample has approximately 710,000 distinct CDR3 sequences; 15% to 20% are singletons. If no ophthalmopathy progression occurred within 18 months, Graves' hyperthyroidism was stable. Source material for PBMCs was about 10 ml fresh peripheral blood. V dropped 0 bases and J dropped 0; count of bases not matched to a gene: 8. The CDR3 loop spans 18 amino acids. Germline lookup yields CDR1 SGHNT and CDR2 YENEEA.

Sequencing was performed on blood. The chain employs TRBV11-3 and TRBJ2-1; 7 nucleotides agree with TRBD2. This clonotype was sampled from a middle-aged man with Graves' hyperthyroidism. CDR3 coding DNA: TGTGCCAGCAGCTTAGAAGGGGCGGGCGGGAGCTCCTACAATGAGCAGTTCTTC. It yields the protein CASSLEGAGGSSYNEQFF.